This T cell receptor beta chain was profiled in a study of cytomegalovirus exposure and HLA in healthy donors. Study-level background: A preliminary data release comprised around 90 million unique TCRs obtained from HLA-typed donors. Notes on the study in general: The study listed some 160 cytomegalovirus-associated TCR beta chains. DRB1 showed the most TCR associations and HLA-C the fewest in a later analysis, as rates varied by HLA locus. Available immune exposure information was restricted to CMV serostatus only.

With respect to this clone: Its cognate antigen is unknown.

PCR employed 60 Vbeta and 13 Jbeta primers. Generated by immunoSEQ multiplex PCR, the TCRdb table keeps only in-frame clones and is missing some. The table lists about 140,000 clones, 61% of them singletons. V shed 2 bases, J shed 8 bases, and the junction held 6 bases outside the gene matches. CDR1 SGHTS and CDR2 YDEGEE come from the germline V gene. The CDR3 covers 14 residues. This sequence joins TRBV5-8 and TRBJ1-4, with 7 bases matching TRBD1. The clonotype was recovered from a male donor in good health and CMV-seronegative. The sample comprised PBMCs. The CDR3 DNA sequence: TGTGCCAGCAGCTTTAGGTCGACAGGGGAAAAACTGTTTTTT. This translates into CASSFRSTGEKLFF.